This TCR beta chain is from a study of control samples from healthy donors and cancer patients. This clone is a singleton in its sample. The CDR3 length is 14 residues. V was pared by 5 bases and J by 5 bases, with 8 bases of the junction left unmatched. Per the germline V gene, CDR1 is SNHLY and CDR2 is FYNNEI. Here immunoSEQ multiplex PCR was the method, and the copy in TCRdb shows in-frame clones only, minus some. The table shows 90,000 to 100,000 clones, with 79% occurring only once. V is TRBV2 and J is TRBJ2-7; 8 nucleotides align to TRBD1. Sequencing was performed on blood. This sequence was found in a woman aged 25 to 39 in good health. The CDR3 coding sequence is TGTGCCAGCAGTAGGGTCGACAGGGGCCACGAGCAGTACTTC. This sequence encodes CASSRVDRGHEQYF.